Presented here are 29 T cell receptor beta chains from one specimen sequenced in a study of beta chain features in type 1 diabetes. The whole isolated RNA underwent reverse transcription, so sequencing captured expressed TCRB transcripts. Repertoires were generated with immunoSEQ multiplex PCR, while TCRdb's copy carries only in-frame clones and drops some. The data hold approximately 150,000 clones, with 10% observed a single time. The sample comprised naive CD4+ T cells from blood. Receptors originate from a man younger than 35 in good health.

This clone has more than one count but fewer than ten. This chain uses TRBV7-9 with TRBJ2-7; 7 bases line up with TRBD2. CDR3 length: 14 amino acids. Germline loops: CDR1 SEHNR, CDR2 FQNEAQ (reference sequence). J lost 6 bases, V lost 5 bases, and 10 bases had no gene match. CDR3: CASSPGGGSGEQYF. DNA of the CDR3: TGTGCCAGCAGCCCTGGGGGGGGGAGCGGCGAGCAGTACTTC.

CDR3 sequence reads: CASSYSRQGSYEQYF. The CDR3, as DNA: TGTGCCAGCAGTTACTCGAGACAGGGCAGCTACGAGCAGTACTTC. The chain uses TRBV6-5 and TRBJ2-7; 7 nucleotides match TRBD1. With V trimmed by 0 bases and J by 3 bases, 5 bases remained unmatched. The germline V gene encodes CDR1 MNHEY and CDR2 SVGAGI. CDR3 length: 15 amino acids.

The V call is TRBV27, the J call TRBJ2-3; TRBD1 might be the D (5 bases). This CDR3 is built from 13 residues. Trimming took off 3 bases at V and 4 bases at J, with 8 bases between the two ends. Germline V gives CDR1 MNHEY, CDR2 SMNVEV (reference sequence). For the CDR3, the DNA is TGTGCCAGCAGTTTGGGCAGGGCAGATACGCAGTATTTT. Translated, it gives CASSLGRADTQYF.

The chain uses TRBV7-2 and TRBJ2-7; D is uncertain. The length of the CDR3 is 15 residues. CDR1 SGHTA and CDR2 FQGNSA come from the germline V gene. V dropped 2 bases and J dropped 0 bases, with 11 bases sitting between them. The CDR3 region is CASSLRLGSSYEQYF. CDR3 nucleotides: TGTGCCAGCAGCTTAAGGTTGGGCAGCTCCTACGAGCAGTACTTC.

This clone appeared many times. J is TRBJ2-1 and V is TRBV5-6; a possible D gene is TRBD1 (6 bases). Trimming cost V 3 bases and J 14 bases, with 12 bases left between them. Germline values: CDR1 SGHDT, CDR2 YYEEEE. The CDR3 is 11 residues long. In DNA form, the CDR3 reads TGTGCCAGCAGCTGGCGACAGGTGGAGTTCTTC. Translating it yields CASSWRQVEFF.

The table lists this clone with a few counts. This CDR3 is CASSQESGGYEQYF. For the CDR3, the DNA is TGCGCCAGCAGCCAAGAAAGCGGGGGCTACGAGCAGTACTTC. The chain links TRBV5-1 to TRBJ2-7; TRBD2 agrees at 8 bases. The CDR3 covers 14 residues. The J segment lost 3 bases and the V segment lost 4 bases, leaving 6 bases of the junction unmatched. Germline values: CDR1 SGHRS, CDR2 YFSETQ.

The chain links TRBV18 to TRBJ1-4, with D unresolved. V lost 3 bases, J lost 8 bases, and 10 bases lay in between. Germline-derived CDR1 and CDR2 are KGHSH and LQKENI. This CDR3 contains 13 residues. The CDR3 DNA is TGTGCCAGCTCACCCCGAGGGAAAGAAAAACTGTTTTTT. It encodes CASSPRGKEKLFF.

The table lists this clone with a few counts. The chain couples TRBV7-2 to TRBJ2-7, with 9 positions matching TRBD2. Germline CDR1 reads SGHTA; CDR2 reads FQGNSA. This CDR3 is built from 15 residues. Trimming at V came to 4 bases and at J to 3 bases, leaving 7 bases not matched to a gene. The CDR3 sequence: CASSSGTSYLYEQYF. The CDR3 DNA reads as TGTGCCAGCAGCTCCGGGACTAGCTATCTCTACGAGCAGTACTTC.

This clone has only a few counts. The rearrangement uses TRBV7-2 and TRBJ1-5; 7 positions agree with TRBD1. J gave up 2 bases and V 6 bases, and 4 bases lay outside the gene matches. CDR1 and CDR2 from the germline V gene are SGHTA and FQGNSA. This CDR3 is 14 amino acids long. The CDR3 sequence: CASSSTGGNQPQHF. The CDR3 coding sequence is TGTGCCAGCAGTTCTACAGGGGGCAATCAGCCCCAGCATTTT. The full variable domain, completed using reference TRBV7-2 and TRBJ1-5, is GAGVSQSPSNKVTEKGKDVELRCDPISGHTALYWYRQSLGQGLEFLIYFQGNSAPDKSGLPSDRFSAERTGGSVSTLTIQRTQQEDSAVYLCASSSTGGNQPQHFGDGTRLSIL.

The rearrangement uses TRBV7-8 and TRBJ1-3, with D maybe TRBD1 (6 bases). CDR1 SGHVS and CDR2 FQNEAQ come from the germline V gene. Trimming took off 4 bases at V and 1 base at J, with 11 bases between the two ends. The CDR3 length is 15 residues. The CDR3 loop reads CASSSQQGSGNTIYF. The CDR3 DNA is TGTGCCAGCAGCTCCCAACAGGGTTCTGGAAACACCATATATTTT.

V is TRBV7-3 and J is TRBJ2-7, with 8 bases that match TRBD2. CDR1 and CDR2 (germline): SGHTA, FQGTGA. This CDR3 has 19 amino acids. Unmatched junction bases numbered 17, after V lost 4 bases and J lost 0 bases. In DNA form, the CDR3 reads TGTGCCAGCAGCTCCCGGGGGAGCGGGGGTCCCCCTACCTCCTACGAGCAGTACTTC. It specifies CASSSRGSGGPPTSYEQYF.

V usage is TRBV19 and J usage is TRBJ2-1; D possibly corresponds to TRBD1 (6 bases). CDR3 length equals 15 residues. The V gene's germline CDR1 is LNHDA and CDR2 SQIVND (reference sequence). V shed 0 bases and J shed 7 bases, with 13 bases lying between them. CDR3 nucleotides: TGTGCCAGTAGTATAGAGGAAACAGGGTTGAATGAGCAGTTCTTC. It is translated as CASSIEETGLNEQFF.

The sample holds a few counts of this clone. This rearrangement joins TRBV5-1 to TRBJ2-7; 9 bases fit TRBD1. Trimming at V came to 4 bases and at J to 7 bases, leaving 6 bases not matched to a gene. Germline V gene sequence: CDR1 SGHRS, CDR2 YFSETQ. The CDR3 consists of 13 residues. The CDR3 DNA follows: TGCGCCAGCAGCGACGGACAGGGGTGGGAGCAGTACTTC. This gives the protein CASSDGQGWEQYF.

This clone was seen more than once but under ten times. This chain joins TRBV6-6 and TRBJ2-1; TRBD2 matches at 8 bases. The CDR3 has 16 residues. Germline V CDR1 and CDR2: MNHNY, SVGAGI (reference sequence). Trimming took 6 bases from V and 5 from J; bases not matched to a gene: 12. CDR3 amino acids: CASSARGRGANNEQFF. The CDR3, as DNA: TGTGCCAGCAGCGCCCGAGGGCGGGGGGCGAACAATGAGCAGTTCTTC.

The chain carries TRBV18 and TRBJ2-2; 10 bases match TRBD2. The trim removed 3 bases at V and 0 bases at J, leaving 7 bases unmatched. The CDR3 has 18 residues. The germline V gene encodes CDR1 KGHSH and CDR2 LQKENI. This chain's CDR3 is CASSPASGGLSNTGELFF. CDR3 nucleotide sequence: TGTGCCAGCTCACCTGCTAGCGGGGGCCTATCGAACACCGGGGAGCTGTTTTTT.

The sample holds a few counts of this clone. This chain links TRBV7-2 with TRBJ1-6; no clear D gene. The germline V gene encodes CDR1 SGHTA and CDR2 FQGNSA. The CDR3 has 14 residues. Trimming left V 1 base short and J 4 bases short, with 5 bases between. The CDR3 coding sequence is TGTGCCAGCAGCTTAGAACAATATAATTCACCCCTCCACTTT. Protein: CASSLEQYNSPLHF.

V usage is TRBV7-2 and J usage is TRBJ1-6; 7 nucleotides align to TRBD1. The CDR3 spans 15 residues. The germline CDR1 and CDR2 sequences are SGHTA and FQGNSA. V was pared by 0 bases and J by 5 bases, with 1 base of the junction left unmatched. The DNA for the CDR3 is TGTGCCAGCAGCTTAGCTACAGGGGATAATTCACCCCTCCACTTT. Its translation: CASSLATGDNSPLHF.

The rearrangement links TRBV15 to TRBJ1-2; D is possibly TRBD1 (6 bases). Germline assignment: CDR1 LNHNV and CDR2 YYDKDF (reference sequence). The CDR3 spans 15 residues. Trimming removed 0 bases at V and 4 bases at J, with 12 bases between. This CDR3 reads CATSRDPSRGYGYTF. The CDR3 bases are TGTGCCACCAGCAGAGATCCTTCCAGGGGCTATGGCTACACCTTC.

Only a few counts were recorded for this clone. The J gene is TRBJ2-5, the V gene TRBV6-1; D might be TRBD2 (6 bases). The V end was cut by 2 bases, the J end by 3 bases, with 13 bases between. Per germline, CDR1 MNHNS and CDR2 SASEGT. CDR3 length: 15 residues. As DNA, the CDR3 is TGTGCCAGCAGTGAAAACGGACTACAAAAAGAGACCCAGTACTTC. Protein: CASSENGLQKETQYF.

The genes are TRBV4-3 and TRBJ2-4, with 7 bases that match TRBD1. Germline CDR1 is LGHNA and CDR2 is YSLEER. J lost 1 base, V lost 0 bases, and 12 bases had no gene match. The CDR3 is made up of 19 amino acids. The CDR3 DNA follows: TGCGCCAGCAGCCAAGAGGCTCGGGACAGCAAAGGGGCCAAAAACATTCAGTACTTC. As protein: CASSQEARDSKGAKNIQYF.

The chain carries TRBV7-2 and TRBJ2-3, with 8 bases lining up with TRBD2. From germline, CDR1 is SGHTA and CDR2 FQGNSA. With 6 bases clipped from V and 8 bases from J, the junction kept 10 bases outside the gene matches. The CDR3 is 14 residues long. CDR3 nucleotide sequence: TGTGCCAGCAGACCTCCGGGGGGGCCGGGTACGCAGTATTTT. Amino acid sequence: CASRPPGGPGTQYF.

This clone was detected ten times or more. The gene calls are TRBV7-6 and TRBJ2-5; 7 bases match TRBD2. Germline trimming cut 6 bases from V and 5 bases from J; bases unmatched to any gene: 6. The CDR3 covers 13 residues. The germline gives CDR1 SGHVS, CDR2 FNYEAQ. CDR3 bases: TGTGCCAGCAGACAGACTAGCCGGGAGACCCAGTACTTC. Encoded protein: CASRQTSRETQYF.

The chain is built from TRBV9 and TRBJ2-1; 9 bases line up with TRBD2. The CDR3 extends over 16 amino acids. Germline trimming cut 4 bases from V and 3 bases from J; bases unmatched to any gene: 8. Germline V gives CDR1 SGDLS, CDR2 YYNGEE. CDR3 residues: CASSLEGRGGYNEQFF. In nucleotides, the CDR3 is TGTGCCAGCAGCCTCGAGGGGCGGGGGGGCTACAATGAGCAGTTCTTC.

This clone occurred once. This sequence joins TRBV9 and TRBJ2-3, with D possibly being TRBD1 (6 bases). This CDR3 has 15 residues. Germline V lookup: CDR1 SGDLS, CDR2 YYNGEE. V lost 0 bases, J lost 5 bases, and 13 bases lay in between. In nucleotides, the CDR3 is TGTGCCAGCAGCGTAGCTTTCGGACAGCAAGATACGCAGTATTTT. It codes for CASSVAFGQQDTQYF. Supplemented by reference TRBV9 and TRBJ2-3, the full variable domain reads DSGVTQTPKHLITATGQRVTLRCSPRSGDLSVYWYQQSLDQGLQFLIQYYNGEERAKGNILERFSAQQFPDLHSELNLSSLELGDSALYFCASSVAFGQQDTQYFGPGTRLTVL.

This clone was recorded many times. The gene calls are TRBV30 and TRBJ2-3; TRBD1 is a possible D gene (6 bases). This CDR3 has 12 amino acids. Trimming pared 0 bases from V and 5 bases from J, leaving 6 bases between. In germline, CDR1 is GTSNPN, CDR2 SVGIG (reference sequence). CDR3 coding DNA: TGTGCCTGGAGTGTACAGGGAGATACGCAGTATTTT. It is translated as CAWSVQGDTQYF. The whole variable domain, remainder taken from reference TRBV30 and TRBJ2-3, is SQTIHQWPATLVQPVGSPLSLECTVEGTSNPNLYWYRQAAGRGLQLLFYSVGIGQISSEVPQNLSASRPQDRQFILSSKKLLLSDSGFYLCAWSVQGDTQYFGPGTRLTVL.

The chain combines TRBV28 with TRBJ1-2, with a weak D call TRBD1 (5 bases). Germline V CDR1 and CDR2: MDHEN, SYDVKM. The CDR3 has 12 amino acids. The V end was cut by 10 bases, the J end by 3 bases, with 12 bases between. CDR3 sequence reads: CATSTAYYGYTF. CDR3 DNA: TGTGCCACCTCGACAGCCTACTATGGCTACACCTTC.

In its sample, this clone was seen a few times. The CDR3 loop is CASSLVRTGEQYF. CDR3 in DNA: TGTGCCAGCAGCTTGGTTCGGACTGGCGAGCAGTACTTC. The J gene is TRBJ2-7, the V gene TRBV5-4; maybe TRBD2 (5 bases). CDR3 length: 13 amino acids. Germline CDR1 SGHNT, CDR2 YYREEE (reference sequence). Trimming shortened V by 0 bases and J by 6 bases, and 10 bases separated the two germline ends. The full variable domain, in which reference TRBV5-4 and TRBJ2-7 provide the parts outside the CDR3, is ETGVTQSPTHLIKTRGQQVTLRCSSQSGHNTVSWYQQALGQGPQFIFQYYREEENGRGNFPPRFSGLQFPNYSSELNVNALELDDSALYLCASSLVRTGEQYFGPGTRLTVT.

V usage is TRBV6-5 and J usage is TRBJ2-7, with D possibly TRBD1 on 5 matching bases. CDR1 MNHEY and CDR2 SVGAGI come from the germline V gene. Trimming removed 0 bases from V and 6 bases from J, with 12 bases in between. The CDR3 spans 14 residues. The CDR3: CASSYSWGRGEQYF. DNA of the CDR3: TGTGCCAGCAGTTACTCGTGGGGTAGGGGCGAGCAGTACTTC.

This clone was found a few times. This chain links TRBV5-1 with TRBJ2-7; possible D gene TRBD2, 6 bases. There are 14 residues in the CDR3. V dropped 4 bases and J dropped 3 bases, with 14 bases sitting between them. Germline CDR1 and CDR2: SGHRS and YFSETQ. This CDR3 reads CASSRAGTLYEQYF. The DNA of the CDR3 is TGCGCCAGCAGCCGGGCGGGGACCCTCTACGAGCAGTACTTC.